This paragraph reports one T cell receptor beta chain. Study processing details: Amplifying reference gene primers gave estimates of nucleated cell counts. The data were produced by immunoSEQ multiplex PCR, yet TCRdb's version contains in-frame clones alone and is incomplete. V and J calls and clone size are copied from that table; D and trimming were computed from the DNA. The sample gives about 270,000 clones, about 87% of which show up once; about 4.1% is in the top ten. The data derive from a study of blood T cell repertoires in COVID-19. Study context: The analysed material was cDNA or gDNA that came from T cells, B-cell-depleted T cells, or PBMCs.

V lost 5 bases to trimming and J lost 5 bases, with 10 bases between them. The CDR3 contains 13 residues. Input material: peripheral blood. The chain employs TRBV12-3 or TRBV12-4 and TRBJ1-5; D is unclear. This sequence originates from a man aged 60 to 75 who had recovered from COVID-19. CDR3 region: CASSKKRDQPQHF. The CDR3 bases are TGTGCCAGCAGTAAGAAGAGGGATCAGCCCCAGCATTTT.